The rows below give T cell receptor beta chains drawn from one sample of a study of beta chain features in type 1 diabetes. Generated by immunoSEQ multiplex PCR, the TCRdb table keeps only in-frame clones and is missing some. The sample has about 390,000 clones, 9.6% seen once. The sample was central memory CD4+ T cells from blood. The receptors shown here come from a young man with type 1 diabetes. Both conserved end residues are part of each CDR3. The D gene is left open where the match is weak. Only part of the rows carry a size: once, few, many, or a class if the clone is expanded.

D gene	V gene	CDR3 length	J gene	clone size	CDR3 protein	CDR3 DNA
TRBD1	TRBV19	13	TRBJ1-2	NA	CASRIGQGHGYTF	TGTGCCAGTAGGATCGGACAGGGACATGGCTACACCTTC
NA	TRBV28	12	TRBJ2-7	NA	CASGRGSYEQYF	TGTGCCTCGGGCAGGGGTTCCTACGAGCAGTACTTC
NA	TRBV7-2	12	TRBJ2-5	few	CASSRSEETQYF	TGTGCCAGCAGCCGGTCTGAAGAGACCCAGTACTTC
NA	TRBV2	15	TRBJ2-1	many	CASSGIVAGPNEQFF	TGTGCCAGCAGTGGAATAGTGGCAGGGCCCAATGAGCAGTTCTTC
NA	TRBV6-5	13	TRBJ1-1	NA	CAISEEKTVEAFF	TGTGCCATCAGTGAGGAGAAGACGGTAGAAGCTTTCTTT
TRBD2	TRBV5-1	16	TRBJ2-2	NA	CASSLSLAGEAGELFF	TGCGCCAGCAGCTTGTCTCTAGCGGGAGAGGCCGGGGAGCTGTTTTTT
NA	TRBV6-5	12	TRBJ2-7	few	CASNPGGVEQYF	TGTGCCAGCAACCCCGGAGGGGTAGAGCAGTACTTC
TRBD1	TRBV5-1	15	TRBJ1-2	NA	CASSLEPGGQGPGGF	TGCGCCAGCAGCTTGGAGCCCGGGGGACAGGGACCAGGAGGCTTC
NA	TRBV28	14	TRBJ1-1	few	CASSLGGEATEAFF	TGTGCCAGCAGTTTGGGGGGGGAGGCCACTGAAGCTTTCTTT
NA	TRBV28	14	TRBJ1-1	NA	CASSLGVMNTEAFF	TGTGCCAGCAGTTTAGGGGTTATGAACACTGAAGCTTTCTTT
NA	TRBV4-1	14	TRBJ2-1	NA	CASSLGPGNNEQFF	TGCGCCAGCAGCCTAGGCCCAGGGAACAATGAGCAGTTCTTC
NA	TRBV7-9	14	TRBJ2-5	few	CASSLGQVQETQYF	TGTGCCAGCAGCTTAGGACAGGTCCAAGAGACCCAGTACTTC
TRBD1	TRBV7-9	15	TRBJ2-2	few	CASSRLGQGAGELFF	TGTGCCAGCAGTCGCCTGGGACAGGGGGCCGGGGAGCTGTTTTTT
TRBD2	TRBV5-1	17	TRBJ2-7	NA	CASRPNPGTSGRYEQYF	TGCGCCAGCAGACCAAACCCCGGGACTAGCGGGAGGTACGAGCAGTACTTC
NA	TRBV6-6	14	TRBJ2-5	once	CASSFRSRGETQYF	TGTGCCAGCAGTTTTCGGTCCAGGGGAGAGACCCAGTACTTC
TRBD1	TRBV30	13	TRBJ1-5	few	CAWSLDRDQPQHF	TGTGCCTGGAGCCTGGACAGGGATCAGCCCCAGCATTTT
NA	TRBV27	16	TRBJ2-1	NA	CASSPLGRSSYNEQFF	TGTGCCAGCAGTCCCCTCGGGCGGAGCTCCTACAATGAGCAGTTCTTC
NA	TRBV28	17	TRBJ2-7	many	CASSLVLFSGGSYEQYF	TGTGCCAGCAGCTTGGTGCTTTTTAGCGGAGGCTCCTACGAGCAGTACTTC
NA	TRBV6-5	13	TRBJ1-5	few	CASRDSDNRPQHF	TGTGCCAGCAGGGACAGTGACAATCGGCCCCAGCATTTT
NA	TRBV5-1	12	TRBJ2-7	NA	CASSLDYYEQYF	TGCGCCAGCAGCCTTGATTACTACGAGCAGTACTTC
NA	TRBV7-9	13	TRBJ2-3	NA	CASRKIVTDTQYF	TGTGCCAGCAGGAAAATAGTGACAGATACGCAGTATTTT
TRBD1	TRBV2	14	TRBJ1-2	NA	CASSDNRGNYGYTF	TGTGCCAGCAGTGATAACAGGGGGAACTATGGCTACACCTTC
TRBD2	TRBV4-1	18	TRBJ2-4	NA	CASSQDGGRAAAKNIQYF	TGCGCCAGCAGCCAAGACGGCGGGAGGGCCGCGGCCAAAAACATTCAGTACTTC
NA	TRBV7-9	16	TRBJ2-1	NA	CASTTGLGDSTNEQFF	TGTGCCAGCACCACGGGTCTCGGGGACTCTACCAATGAGCAGTTCTTC
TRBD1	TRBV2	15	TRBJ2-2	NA	CASMGTGDATGELFF	TGTGCCAGCATGGGGACAGGGGACGCCACCGGGGAGCTGTTTTTT
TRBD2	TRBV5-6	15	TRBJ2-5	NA	CASSSTAGARETQYF	TGTGCCAGCAGCTCAACAGCGGGAGCGAGGGAGACCCAGTACTTC
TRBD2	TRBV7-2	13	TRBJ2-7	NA	CASSPRLAHEQYF	TGTGCCAGCAGCCCACGACTAGCCCACGAGCAGTACTTC
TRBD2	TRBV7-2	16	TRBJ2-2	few	CASSVTSGIYTGELFF	TGTGCCAGCAGCGTGACTAGCGGGATTTACACCGGGGAGCTGTTTTTT
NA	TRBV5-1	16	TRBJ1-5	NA	CASSLDGGLGNQPQHF	TGCGCCAGCAGCTTGGACGGGGGGTTAGGCAATCAGCCCCAGCATTTT
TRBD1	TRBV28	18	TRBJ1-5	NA	CASSLSGGGRVGNQPQHF	TGTGCCAGCAGTTTATCGGGAGGGGGCAGGGTTGGCAATCAGCCCCAGCATTTT
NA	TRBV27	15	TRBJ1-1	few	CASSAGTAPYTEAFF	TGTGCCAGCAGCGCGGGTACTGCACCTTACACTGAAGCTTTCTTT
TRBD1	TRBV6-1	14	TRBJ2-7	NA	CASSARTGDYEQYF	TGTGCCAGCAGTGCCCGGACAGGGGACTACGAGCAGTACTTC
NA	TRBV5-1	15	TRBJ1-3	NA	CASSFEWGSGNTIYF	TGCGCCAGCAGCTTCGAGTGGGGCTCTGGAAACACCATATATTTT
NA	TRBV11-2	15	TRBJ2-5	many	CASSFGGLPQETQYF	TGTGCCAGCAGCTTTGGGGGACTGCCCCAAGAGACCCAGTACTTC
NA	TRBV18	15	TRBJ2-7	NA	CASSPPSQGGYEQYF	TGTGCCAGCTCACCACCCTCTCAGGGCGGGTACGAGCAGTACTTC
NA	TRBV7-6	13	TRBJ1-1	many	CASSPGLNTEAFF	TGTGCCAGCAGCCCAGGGTTGAACACTGAAGCTTTCTTT
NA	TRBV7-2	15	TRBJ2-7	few	CASSSASGVQYEQYF	TGTGCCAGCAGCTCTGCTTCGGGGGTTCAGTACGAGCAGTACTTC
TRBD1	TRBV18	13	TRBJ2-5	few	CASRTGTGETQYF	TGTGCCAGTCGAACCGGGACAGGGGAGACCCAGTACTTC
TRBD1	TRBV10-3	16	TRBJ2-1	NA	CAGSGTGGSLDNEQFF	TGTGCCGGCTCCGGGACAGGGGGCTCTTTGGACAATGAGCAGTTCTTC
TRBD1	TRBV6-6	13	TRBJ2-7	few	CASSNDRGYEQYF	TGTGCCAGCTCTAATGACAGGGGTTACGAGCAGTACTTC
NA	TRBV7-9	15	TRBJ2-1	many	CASSFVPSEGNEQFF	TGTGCCAGCAGCTTTGTTCCTAGCGAAGGGAATGAGCAGTTCTTC
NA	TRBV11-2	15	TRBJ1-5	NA	CASSLRGGAGQPQHF	TGTGCCAGCAGCTTACGTGGGGGCGCAGGTCAGCCCCAGCATTTT
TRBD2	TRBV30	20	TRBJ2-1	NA	CAWSVDSGRDPPSSYNEQFF	TGTGCCTGGAGTGTAGATAGCGGGAGGGACCCACCTTCCTCCTACAATGAGCAGTTCTTC
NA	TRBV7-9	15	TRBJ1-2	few	CASSTPGVANYGYTF	TGTGCCAGCAGCACACCCGGGGTCGCTAACTATGGCTACACCTTC
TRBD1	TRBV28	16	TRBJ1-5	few	CASSPPDRGGSQPQHF	TGTGCCAGCAGCCCCCCTGACAGGGGTGGGAGTCAGCCCCAGCATTTT
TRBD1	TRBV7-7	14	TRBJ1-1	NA	CASSLGQGSTEAFF	TGTGCCAGCAGCTTAGGACAGGGGAGTACTGAAGCTTTCTTT
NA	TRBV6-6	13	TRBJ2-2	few	CASTQTGTGELFF	TGTGCCAGCACACAAACAGGGACCGGGGAGCTGTTTTTT
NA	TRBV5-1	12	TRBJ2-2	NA	CASSQQNGELFF	TGCGCCAGCAGCCAACAAAACGGGGAGCTGTTTTTT
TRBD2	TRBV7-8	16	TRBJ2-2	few	CASSGGTSGRAGELFF	TGTGCCAGCAGCGGAGGGACTAGCGGGAGAGCCGGGGAGCTGTTTTTT
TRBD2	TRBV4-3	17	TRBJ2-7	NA	CASSQPILAGSSYEQYF	TGCGCCAGCAGCCAACCTATACTAGCGGGTTCCTCCTACGAGCAGTACTTC